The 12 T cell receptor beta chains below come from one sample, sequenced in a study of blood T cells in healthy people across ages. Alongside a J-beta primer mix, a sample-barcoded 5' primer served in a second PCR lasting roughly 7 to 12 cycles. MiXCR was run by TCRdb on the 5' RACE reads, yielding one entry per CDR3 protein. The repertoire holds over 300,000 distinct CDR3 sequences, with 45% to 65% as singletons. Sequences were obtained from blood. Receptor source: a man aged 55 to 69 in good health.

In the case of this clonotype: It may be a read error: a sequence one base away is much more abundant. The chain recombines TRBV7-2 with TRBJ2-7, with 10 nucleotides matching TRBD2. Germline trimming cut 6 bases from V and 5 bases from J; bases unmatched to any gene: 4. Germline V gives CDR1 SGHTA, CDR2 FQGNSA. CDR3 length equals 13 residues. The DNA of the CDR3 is TGTGCCAGCAGGCCAGCGGGGGGGCACGAGCAGTACTTC. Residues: CASRPAGGHEQYF.

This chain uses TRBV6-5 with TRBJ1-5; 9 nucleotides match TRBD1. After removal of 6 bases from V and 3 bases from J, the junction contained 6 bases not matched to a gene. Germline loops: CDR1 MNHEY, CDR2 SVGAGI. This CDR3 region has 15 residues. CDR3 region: CASRPGTGSNQPQHF. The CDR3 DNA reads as TGTGCCAGCAGACCCGGGACAGGGTCCAATCAGCCCCAGCATTTT.

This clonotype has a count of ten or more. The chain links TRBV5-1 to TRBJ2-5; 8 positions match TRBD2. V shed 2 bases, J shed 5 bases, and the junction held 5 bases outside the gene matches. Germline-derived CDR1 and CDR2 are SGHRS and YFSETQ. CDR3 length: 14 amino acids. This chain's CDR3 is CASSLAGAEETQYF. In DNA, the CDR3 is TGCGCCAGCAGCTTAGCGGGGGCCGAGGAGACCCAGTACTTC.

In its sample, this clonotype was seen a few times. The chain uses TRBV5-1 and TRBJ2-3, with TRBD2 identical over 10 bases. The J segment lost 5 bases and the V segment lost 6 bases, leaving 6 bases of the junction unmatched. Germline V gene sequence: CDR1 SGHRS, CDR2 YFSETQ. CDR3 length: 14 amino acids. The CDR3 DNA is TGCGCCAGCACGAGAATAGCGGGAGGAGATACGCAGTATTTT. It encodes CASTRIAGGDTQYF.

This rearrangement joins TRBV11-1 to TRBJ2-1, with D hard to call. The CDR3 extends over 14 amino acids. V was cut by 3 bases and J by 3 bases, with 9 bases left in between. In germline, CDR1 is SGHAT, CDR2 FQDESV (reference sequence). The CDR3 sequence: CASSFTSLYNEQFF. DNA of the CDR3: TGTGCCAGCAGCTTCACTTCCCTCTACAATGAGCAGTTCTTC.

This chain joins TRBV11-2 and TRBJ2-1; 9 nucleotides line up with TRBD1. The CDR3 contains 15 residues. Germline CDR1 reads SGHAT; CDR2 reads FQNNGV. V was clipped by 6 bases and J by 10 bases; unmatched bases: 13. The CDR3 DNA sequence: TGTGCCAGCAGTCAGACCGGGACAGGGTTTTACGAGCAGTTCTTC. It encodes CASSQTGTGFYEQFF. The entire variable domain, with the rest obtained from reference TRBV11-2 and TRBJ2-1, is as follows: EAGVAQSPRYKIIEKRQSVAFWCNPISGHATLYWYQQILGQGPKLLIQFQNNGVVDDSQLPKDRFSAERLKGVDSTLKIQPAKLEDSAVYLCASSQTGTGFYEQFFGPGTRLTVL.

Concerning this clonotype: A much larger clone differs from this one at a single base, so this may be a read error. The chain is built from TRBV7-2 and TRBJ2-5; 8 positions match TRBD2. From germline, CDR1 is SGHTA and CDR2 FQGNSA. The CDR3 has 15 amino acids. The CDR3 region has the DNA TGTGCCGGCAGCCCACTAGCGGCGGTCCAAGAGACCCAGTACTTC. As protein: CAGSPLAAVQETQYF.

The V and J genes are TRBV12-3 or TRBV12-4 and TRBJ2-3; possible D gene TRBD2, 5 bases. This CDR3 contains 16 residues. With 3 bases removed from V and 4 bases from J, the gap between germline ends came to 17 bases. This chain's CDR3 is CASSLPGIGSADTQYF. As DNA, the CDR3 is TGTGCCAGCAGTTTGCCGGGCATAGGGAGTGCAGATACGCAGTATTTT.

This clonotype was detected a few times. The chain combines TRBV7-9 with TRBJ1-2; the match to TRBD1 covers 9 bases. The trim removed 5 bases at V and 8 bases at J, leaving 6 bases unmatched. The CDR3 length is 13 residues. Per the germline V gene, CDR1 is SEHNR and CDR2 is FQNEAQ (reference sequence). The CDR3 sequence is CASSGRTGVGYTF. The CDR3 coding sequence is TGTGCCAGCAGCGGAAGGACAGGGGTCGGCTACACCTTC.

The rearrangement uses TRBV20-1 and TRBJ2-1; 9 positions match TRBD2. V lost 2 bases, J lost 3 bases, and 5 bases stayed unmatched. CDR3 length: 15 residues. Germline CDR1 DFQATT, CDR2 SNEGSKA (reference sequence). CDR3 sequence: CSARIAGVIYNEQFF. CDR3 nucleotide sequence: TGCAGTGCTAGAATAGCGGGAGTTATCTACAATGAGCAGTTCTTC.

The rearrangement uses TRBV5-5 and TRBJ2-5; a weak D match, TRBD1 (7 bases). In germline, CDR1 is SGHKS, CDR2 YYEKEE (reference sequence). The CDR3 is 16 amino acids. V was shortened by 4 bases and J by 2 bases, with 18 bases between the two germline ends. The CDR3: CASSTRQGLGQETQYF. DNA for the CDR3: TGTGCCAGCAGCACGCGACAGGGACTGGGGCAAGAGACCCAGTACTTC.

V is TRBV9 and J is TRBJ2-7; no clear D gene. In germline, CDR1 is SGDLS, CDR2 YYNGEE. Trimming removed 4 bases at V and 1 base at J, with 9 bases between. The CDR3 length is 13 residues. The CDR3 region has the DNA TGTGCCAGCAGCATAGCAGCGTCCTACGAGCAGTACTTC. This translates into CASSIAASYEQYF.